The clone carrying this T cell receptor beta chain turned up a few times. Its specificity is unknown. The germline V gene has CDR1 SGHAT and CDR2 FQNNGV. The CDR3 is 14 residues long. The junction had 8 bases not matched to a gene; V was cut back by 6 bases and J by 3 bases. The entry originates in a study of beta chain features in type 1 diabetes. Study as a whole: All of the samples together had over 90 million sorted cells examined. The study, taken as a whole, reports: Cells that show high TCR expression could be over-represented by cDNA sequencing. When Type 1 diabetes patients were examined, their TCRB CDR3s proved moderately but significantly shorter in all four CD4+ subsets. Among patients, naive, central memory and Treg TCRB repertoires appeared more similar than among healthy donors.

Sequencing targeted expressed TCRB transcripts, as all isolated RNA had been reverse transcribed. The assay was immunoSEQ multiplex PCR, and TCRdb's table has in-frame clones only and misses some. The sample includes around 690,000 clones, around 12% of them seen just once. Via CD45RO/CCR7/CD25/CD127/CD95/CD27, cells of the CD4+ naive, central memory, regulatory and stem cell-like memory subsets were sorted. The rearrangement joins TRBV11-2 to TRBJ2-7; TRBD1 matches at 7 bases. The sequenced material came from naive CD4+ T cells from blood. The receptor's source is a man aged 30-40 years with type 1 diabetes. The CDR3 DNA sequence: TGTGCCAGCAGATTAACAGGGGTTATCTACGAGCAGTACTTC. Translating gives CASRLTGVIYEQYF. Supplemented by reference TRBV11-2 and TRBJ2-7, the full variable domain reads EAGVAQSPRYKIIEKRQSVAFWCNPISGHATLYWYQQILGQGPKLLIQFQNNGVVDDSQLPKDRFSAERLKGVDSTLKIQPAKLEDSAVYLCASRLTGVIYEQYFGPGTRLTVT.